The next 8 T cell receptor beta chains were all read from a single sample in a study of T cell responses to AZD1222 COVID-19 vaccine. Here immunoSEQ multiplex PCR was the method, and the copy in TCRdb shows in-frame clones only, minus some. The table shows more than 95,000 clones, with 88% occurring only once. Sequencing was performed on peripheral blood, taken on day 0 of AZD1222 vaccination. The receptors here all came from an adult in good health.

This chain connects TRBV4-3 to TRBJ1-1; D might be TRBD1 (6 bases). Trimming took 0 bases from V and 3 from J, leaving 20 bases between them. CDR1 is LGHNA and CDR2 is YSLEER in the germline V gene. CDR3 length equals 18 residues. In nucleotides, the CDR3 is TGCGCCAGCAGCCAAGAGTTACTAGGGCAGGGGATCTACACTGAAGCTTTCTTT. Translated: CASSQELLGQGIYTEAFF.

J is TRBJ2-2 and V is TRBV30; perhaps TRBD2 as D (6 bases). The germline gives CDR1 GTSNPN, CDR2 SVGIG (reference sequence). The CDR3 is 17 residues long. V was pared by 4 bases and J by 5 bases, with 23 bases between. This chain's CDR3 is CAWTPPPGRRGTGELFF. The CDR3 DNA reads TGTGCCTGGACCCCACCGCCGGGTCGCCGGGGGACCGGGGAGCTGTTTTTT.

The V and J genes are TRBV7-9 and TRBJ1-6; D unclear. This CDR3 has 14 residues. Looked up from germline, CDR1 is SEHNR and CDR2 is FQNEAQ (reference sequence). Trimming shortened V by 5 bases and J by 6 bases, and 11 bases separated the two germline ends. The CDR3 loop reads CASSLSNGNSPLHF. In DNA, the CDR3 is TGTGCCAGCAGCCTCAGTAACGGTAATTCACCCCTCCACTTT.

There are a few counts of this clone. The rearrangement uses TRBV29-1 and TRBJ1-1; 7 nucleotides agree with TRBD1. V shed 5 bases, J shed 0 bases, and the junction held 6 bases outside the gene matches. Germline loops: CDR1 SQVTM, CDR2 ANQGSEA. This CDR3 is built from 14 residues. In nucleotides, the CDR3 is TGCAGCGTTTACAGGGGCGGAGTGAACACTGAAGCTTTCTTT. Amino acid sequence: CSVYRGGVNTEAFF.

The chain recombines TRBV19 with TRBJ2-1, with 10 bases aligning to TRBD2. Germline CDR1 and CDR2: LNHDA and SQIVND (reference sequence). This CDR3 has 13 amino acids. V trimming: 6 bases; J trimming: 16 bases; junction bases outside the gene matches: 12. Here the CDR3 DNA reads TGTGCCAGTAGCCCAATCCAGCGGGAGGGCCTTTTCTTC. Its translation is CASSPIQREGLFF.

The V call is TRBV7-2, the J call TRBJ2-7; 9 bases are shared with TRBD2. Looked up from germline, CDR1 is SGHTA and CDR2 is FQGNSA. The J segment lost 6 bases and the V segment lost 5 bases, leaving 11 bases of the junction unmatched. CDR3 size: 15 residues. The CDR3 region has the DNA TGTGCCAGCAGCACAAGGAGGACTAGCGCGGGCGAGCAGTACTTC. It specifies CASSTRRTSAGEQYF. Full variable domain (remainder filled in from reference TRBV7-2 and TRBJ2-7): GAGVSQSPSNKVTEKGKDVELRCDPISGHTALYWYRQSLGQGLEFLIYFQGNSAPDKSGLPSDRFSAERTGGSVSTLTIQRTQQEDSAVYLCASSTRRTSAGEQYFGPGTRLTVT.

This clone was observed a handful of times. The chain couples TRBV28 to TRBJ2-7; a possible D gene is TRBD2 (6 bases). The CDR3 is made up of 16 amino acids. The germline gives CDR1 MDHEN, CDR2 SYDVKM. V was pared by 3 bases and J by 2 bases, with 17 bases between. CDR3 in amino acids: CASSFLGMSGPYEQYF. The CDR3 DNA is TGTGCCAGCAGTTTCCTAGGGATGAGCGGGCCCTACGAGCAGTACTTC.

The chain recombines TRBV9 with TRBJ2-6; no clear D. The CDR3 extends over 17 amino acids. Trimming stripped 0 bases from V and 2 bases from J, with 12 bases between. Per germline, CDR1 SGDLS and CDR2 YYNGEE. The CDR3 protein is CASSVDTEHPGANVLTF. As DNA, the CDR3 is TGTGCCAGCAGCGTAGACACAGAACATCCTGGGGCCAACGTCCTGACTTTC.